This T cell receptor (beta chain) stems from a study of T cells in Graves' hyperthyroidism and ophthalmopathy (dated by TCRdb to about 2019). Study-level background: Peripheral blood samples were taken at initial diagnosis, before any treatment was given. After sampling, hyperthyroidism patients received methimazole starting at 30 mg daily, and ophthalmopathy patients received high-dose intravenous methylprednisolone. According to the paper, TCR Vbeta CDR3 sequencing was carried out on about 140 peripheral blood samples, which came from under 50 ophthalmopathy, fewer than 80 hyperthyroidism and approximately 17 progressor patients. TCR V-J signatures able to tell the groups apart were searched for in a discovery cohort of 100 patients, of whom around 43 had Graves' ophthalmopathy and 55 to 65 had stable Graves' hyperthyroidism. The study also compared thyroid tissue and blood T-cell repertoires from over 5 Graves' hyperthyroidism patients. The 75 to 100 discovery patients were divided at random into training and test sets in a 7:3 ratio. Prospective prediction of ophthalmopathy was tested in an independent validation cohort consisting of 18 hyperthyroidism patients and 15 or so patients who later progressed to ophthalmopathy. The research as a whole found: Most expanded thyroid clonotypes (frequency above 0.001) were also detected in blood, suggesting blood repertoires may reflect thyroid immune responses. Sample size was not statistically predetermined, and blinding of investigators to group allocation was not performed. During validation, the model predicted progression to ophthalmopathy a median of roughly 7.1 months ahead of onset, with almost 71% sensitivity and 72.22% specificity. A model built on a 13 V-J signature distinguished ophthalmopathy from stable hyperthyroidism, reaching 87.88% sensitivity and 81.08% specificity in cross-validation and 80%/75% in testing.

Hyperthyroidism patients were newly diagnosed, with disease duration under 2 months, and aged 18 to 65 years. Any patient with an uncontrolled infection, another autoimmune disease, pregnancy or lactation was excluded. Diagnoses were based on clinical symptoms, serum thyroxine and TRAb, thyroid ultrasound and orbital computed tomography. Blood from progressor patients was collected at the time of first diagnosis with hyperthyroidism, before any ophthalmopathy symptoms had appeared. PBMCs were separated from 10 ml of fresh peripheral blood using Ficoll-Paque density gradient centrifugation. Progressor patients were defined as those initially diagnosed with Graves' hyperthyroidism in whom ophthalmopathy developed during follow-up. Trizol reagent was used to extract total RNA, and RNA quality was then checked on an Agilent 2100 Bioanalyzer. Relative to germline, V is missing 2 bases and J is missing 4 bases, with 3 bases of the junction outside any gene match. Taken from cysteine to phenylalanine, the CDR3 has 15 residues. Left in the record is the CDR3 DNA by itself, 45 bases read in frame from the first base. The germline V gene supplies CDR1 LGHNA and CDR2 YSLEER.

This clonotype was counted only a few times. Its target antigen remains unknown. Base quality data are lacking; no much larger clone is found one base away. Amplification of TCR beta CDR3 regions was carried out from RNA transcripts. For the first round of RT-PCR on the TCR CDR3, the HTBI primer set was used together with the Qiagen OneStep RT-PCR kit. Libraries were constructed in a second round of multiplex PCR, after which size selection and purification were performed. The libraries were sequenced on an Illumina HiSeq2000 using paired-end 100 bp reads. The original methods were these. SOAPnuke was used to process the raw data, removing reads that contained adapters or uncalled bases, had a mean Phred below 15, or lacked an exact match to the constant primer or identifier. COPE v1.2.5 was used to merge high-quality paired reads, and clonotypes were defined as unique nucleotide sequences. MiTCR v1.1 was used to align the clonotypes against IMGT TRBV, TRBD and TRBJ reference segments. Analysis was restricted to V-J combinations with a frequency above 0.0001, which covered about 99% of repertoires. A TCS score was defined as the ratio of F50 (clonal expansion) to E x V (chaos), with BLOSUM62-based TCRdist applied between CDR3 peptides within each V-J. Welch's t-statistics and random forest reduced approximately 520 V-J features to 10 to 15, which were used in a naive Bayes classifier (R e1071). TCRdb reprocessing: public reads trimmed at Q25 with fastp, clones called with MiXCR, in-frame beta chains kept. Rows merge per CDR3 protein into single entries with the most common DNA and genes. The V and J calls come from TCRdb's annotation, not from the publication. In all, the sample holds approximately 600,000 distinct CDR3 sequences, and about 15% of those were seen once. About 5.8% of the sample comes from the top ten.

This TCR was sampled from a woman aged 25-40 years with Graves' hyperthyroidism that later progressed to Graves' ophthalmopathy. Sequencing input: blood. This chain is built from TRBV4-3 and TRBJ2-7; 12 nucleotides in the junction match TRBD2. The CDR3 protein is CASSQLTSGSYEQYF. The nucleotide sequence is given as TGCGCCAGCAGCCAATTGACTAGCGGGAGTTACGAGCAGTACTTC.